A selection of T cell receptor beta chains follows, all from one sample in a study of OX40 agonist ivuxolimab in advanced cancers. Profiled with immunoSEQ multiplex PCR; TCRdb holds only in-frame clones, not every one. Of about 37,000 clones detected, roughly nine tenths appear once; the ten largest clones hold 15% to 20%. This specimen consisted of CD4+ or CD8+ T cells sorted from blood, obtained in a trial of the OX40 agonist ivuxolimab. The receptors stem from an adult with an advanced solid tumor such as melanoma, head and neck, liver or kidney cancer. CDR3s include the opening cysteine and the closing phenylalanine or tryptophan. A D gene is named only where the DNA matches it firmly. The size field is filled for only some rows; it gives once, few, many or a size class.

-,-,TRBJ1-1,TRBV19,TGTGCCAGTAGTATGGGGGGCCCTGAAGCTTTCTTT,CASSMGGPEAFF
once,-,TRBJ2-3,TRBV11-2,TGTGCCAGCAGCTCGGGGACGGCCACAGATACGCAGTATTTT,CASSSGTATDTQYF
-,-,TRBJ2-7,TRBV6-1,TGTGCCAGCAGTGGCTGGAGTCCTCCTACGTTGTACGAGCAGTACTTC,CASSGWSPPTLYEQYF
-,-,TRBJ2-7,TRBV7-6,TGTGCCAGCAGCTTAGAGTCACACAGCTCCTACGAGCAGTACTTC,CASSLESHSSYEQYF
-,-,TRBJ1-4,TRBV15,TGTGCCACCACCCCACGGGGGGGGGCAACTAATGAAAAACTGTTTTTT,CATTPRGGATNEKLFF
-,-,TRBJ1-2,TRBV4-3,TGCGCCAGCAGCCAAGTGATAGGGATGTATGGCTACACCTTC,CASSQVIGMYGYTF
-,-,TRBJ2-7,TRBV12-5,TGTGCTAGTGGTTCGTCAGGGACTCTCTACGAGCAGTACTTC,CASGSSGTLYEQYF
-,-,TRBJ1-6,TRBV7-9,TGTGCCAGCAGCTTCGAGGACCTTCGTTCACCCCTCCACTTT,CASSFEDLRSPLHF
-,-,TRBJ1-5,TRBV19,TGTGCCAGTAGCCCCGCCCCCCCAGGGACGAGAAATCAGCCCCAGCATTTT,CASSPAPPGTRNQPQHF
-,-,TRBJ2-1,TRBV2,TGTGCCAGCATGAAGGCAGGGCGCCGGAATGAGCAGTTCTTC,CASMKAGRRNEQFF
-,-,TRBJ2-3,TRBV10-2,TGCGCCAGCAGGTTATCCGTCTTCACCTACGGGGGCCACAATACGCAGTATTTT,CASRLSVFTYGGHNTQYF
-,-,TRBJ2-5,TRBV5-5,TGTGCCAGCAACATAAGACAGTACCAAGAGACCCAGTACTTC,CASNIRQYQETQYF
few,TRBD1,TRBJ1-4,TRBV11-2,TGTGCCAGCAGCTTAGAAAGACAGGGGAGATTAACTAATGAAAAACTGTTTTTT,CASSLERQGRLTNEKLFF
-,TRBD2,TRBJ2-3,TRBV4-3,TGCGCCAGCAGCCAAGATGGGGCGGGGGGGCCTACAGATACGCAGTATTTT,CASSQDGAGGPTDTQYF
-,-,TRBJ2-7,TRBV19,TGTGCCAGTAGTATGGGGACACAACTCTACGAGCAGTACTTC,CASSMGTQLYEQYF
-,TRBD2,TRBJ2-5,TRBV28,TGTGCCAGCAAAGCGGGGGTTCGAATTGACGAGACCCAGTACTTC,CASKAGVRIDETQYF
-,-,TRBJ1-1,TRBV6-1,TGTGCCAGCCCCCTCTCGGAGAACACTGAAGCTTTCTTT,CASPLSENTEAFF
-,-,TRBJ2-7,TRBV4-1,TGCGCCAGCAGCCAAACCCAGGGATCGGCGTACGAGCAGTACTTC,CASSQTQGSAYEQYF
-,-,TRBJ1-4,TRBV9,TGTGCCAGCAGCCAAAGTCGAGGAACTGAAAAACTGTTTTTT,CASSQSRGTEKLFF
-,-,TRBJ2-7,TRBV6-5,TGTGCCAGCAGTGAAGAAGGGACTTCCTACGAGCAGTACTTC,CASSEEGTSYEQYF
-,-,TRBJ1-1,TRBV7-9,TGTGCCAGCAGCTTAGGGGTTTCCGAAGCTTTCTTT,CASSLGVSEAFF
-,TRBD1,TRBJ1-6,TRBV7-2,TGTGCCAGCAGCTTAGGAGCAGGGGGCGGTTCACCCCTCCACTTT,CASSLGAGGGSPLHF
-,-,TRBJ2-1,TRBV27,TGTGCCAGCAATGGAGGGGTCCTAAGCTCCTACAATGAGCAGTTCTTC,CASNGGVLSSYNEQFF